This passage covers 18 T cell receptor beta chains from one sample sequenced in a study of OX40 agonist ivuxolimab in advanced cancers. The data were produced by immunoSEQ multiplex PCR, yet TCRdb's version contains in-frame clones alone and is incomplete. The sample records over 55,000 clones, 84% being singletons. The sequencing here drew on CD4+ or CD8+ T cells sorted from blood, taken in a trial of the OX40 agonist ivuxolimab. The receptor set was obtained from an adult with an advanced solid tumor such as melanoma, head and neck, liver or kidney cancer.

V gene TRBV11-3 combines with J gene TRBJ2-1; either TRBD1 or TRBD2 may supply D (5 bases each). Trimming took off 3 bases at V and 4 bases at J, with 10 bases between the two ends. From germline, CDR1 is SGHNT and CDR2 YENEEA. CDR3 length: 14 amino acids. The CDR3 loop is CASSFRDEYNEQFF. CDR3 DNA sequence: TGTGCCAGCAGCTTCCGGGACGAGTACAATGAGCAGTTCTTC.

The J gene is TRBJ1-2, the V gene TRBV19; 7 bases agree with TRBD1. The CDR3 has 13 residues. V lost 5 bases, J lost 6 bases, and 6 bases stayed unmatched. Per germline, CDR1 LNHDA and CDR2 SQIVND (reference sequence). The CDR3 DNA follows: TGTGCCAGTAGTGGACGACAGGGTGATGGCTACACCTTC. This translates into CASSGRQGDGYTF.

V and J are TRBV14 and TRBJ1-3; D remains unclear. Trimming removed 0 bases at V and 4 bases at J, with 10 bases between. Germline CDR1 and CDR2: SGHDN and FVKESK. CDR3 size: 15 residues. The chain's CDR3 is CASSQDIVVGNTIYF. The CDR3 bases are TGTGCCAGCAGCCAAGATATTGTAGTGGGAAACACCATATATTTT.

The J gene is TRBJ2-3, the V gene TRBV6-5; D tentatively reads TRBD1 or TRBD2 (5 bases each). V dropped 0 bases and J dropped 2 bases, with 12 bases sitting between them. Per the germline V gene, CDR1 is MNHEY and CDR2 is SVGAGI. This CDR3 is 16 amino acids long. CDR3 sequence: CASSYSYGAYTDTQYF. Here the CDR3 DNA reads TGTGCCAGCAGTTACTCGTACGGGGCTTACACAGATACGCAGTATTTT.

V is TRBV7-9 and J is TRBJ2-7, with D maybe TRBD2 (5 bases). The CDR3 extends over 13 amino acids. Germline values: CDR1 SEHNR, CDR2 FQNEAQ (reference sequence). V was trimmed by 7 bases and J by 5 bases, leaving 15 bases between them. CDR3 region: CASTGNVIDEQYF. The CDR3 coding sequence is TGTGCCAGCACGGGGAATGTTATAGACGAGCAGTACTTC.

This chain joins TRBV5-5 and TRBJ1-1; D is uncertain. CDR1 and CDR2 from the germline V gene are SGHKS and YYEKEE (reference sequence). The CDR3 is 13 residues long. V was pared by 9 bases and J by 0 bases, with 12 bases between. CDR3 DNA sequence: TGTGCCACCCATAGGCTGATGAACACTGAAGCTTTCTTT. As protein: CATHRLMNTEAFF. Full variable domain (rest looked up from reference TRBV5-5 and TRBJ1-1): DAGVTQSPTHLIKTRGQQVTLRCSPISGHKSVSWYQQVLGQGPQFIFQYYEKEERGRGNFPDRFSARQFPNYSSELNVNALLLGDSALYLCATHRLMNTEAFFGQGTRLTVV.

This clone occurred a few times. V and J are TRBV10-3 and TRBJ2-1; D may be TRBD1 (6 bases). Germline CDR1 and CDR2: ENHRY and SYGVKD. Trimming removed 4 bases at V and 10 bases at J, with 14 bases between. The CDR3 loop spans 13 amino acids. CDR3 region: CAISASTGQEQFF. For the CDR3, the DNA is TGTGCCATCAGTGCCAGTACAGGGCAGGAGCAGTTCTTC.

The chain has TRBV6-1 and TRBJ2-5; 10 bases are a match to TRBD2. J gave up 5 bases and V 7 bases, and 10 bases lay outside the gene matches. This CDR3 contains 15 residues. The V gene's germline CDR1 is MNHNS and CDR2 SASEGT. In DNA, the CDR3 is TGTGCCAGCATTTCTAGCGGGAGAGTCGGGGAGACCCAGTACTTC. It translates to CASISSGRVGETQYF.

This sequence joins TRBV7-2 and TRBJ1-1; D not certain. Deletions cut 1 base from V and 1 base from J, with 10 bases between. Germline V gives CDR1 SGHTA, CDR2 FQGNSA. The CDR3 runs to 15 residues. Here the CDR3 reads CASSLDARGNTEAFF. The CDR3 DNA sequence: TGTGCCAGCAGCTTAGATGCCCGGGGGAACACTGAAGCTTTCTTT.

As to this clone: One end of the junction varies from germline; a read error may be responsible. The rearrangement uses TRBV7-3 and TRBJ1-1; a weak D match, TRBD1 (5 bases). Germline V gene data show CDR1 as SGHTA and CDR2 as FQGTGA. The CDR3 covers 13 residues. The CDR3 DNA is TGTGCCAGCAGCCTTGCCCGGGGGTCTGGTGCTCTCTTT. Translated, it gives CASSLARGSGALF. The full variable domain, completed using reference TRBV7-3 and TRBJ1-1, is GAGVSQTPSNKVTEKGKYVELRCDPISGHTALYWYRQSLGQGPEFLIYFQGTGAADDSGLPNDRFFAVRPEGSVSTLKIQRTERGDSAVYLCASSLARGSGALFGQGTRLTVV.

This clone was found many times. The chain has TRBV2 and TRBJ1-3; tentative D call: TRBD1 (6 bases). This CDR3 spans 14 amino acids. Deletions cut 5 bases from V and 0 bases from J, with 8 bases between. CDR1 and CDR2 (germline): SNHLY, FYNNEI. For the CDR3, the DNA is TGTGCCAGCAGTAGGGACATCTCTGGAAACACCATATATTTT. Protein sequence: CASSRDISGNTIYF.

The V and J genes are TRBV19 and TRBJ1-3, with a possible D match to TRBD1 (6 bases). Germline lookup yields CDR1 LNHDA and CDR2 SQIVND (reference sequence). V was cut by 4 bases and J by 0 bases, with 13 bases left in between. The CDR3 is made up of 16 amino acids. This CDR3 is CASSSQQGSSGNTIYF. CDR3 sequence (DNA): TGTGCCAGTAGTAGTCAACAGGGCAGCTCTGGAAACACCATATATTTT.

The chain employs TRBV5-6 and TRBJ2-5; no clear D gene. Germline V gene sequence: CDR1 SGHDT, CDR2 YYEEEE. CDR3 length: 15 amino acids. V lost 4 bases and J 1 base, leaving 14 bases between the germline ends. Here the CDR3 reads CASSNPLPVQETQYF. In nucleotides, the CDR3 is TGTGCCAGCAGCAATCCGCTACCGGTCCAAGAGACCCAGTACTTC.

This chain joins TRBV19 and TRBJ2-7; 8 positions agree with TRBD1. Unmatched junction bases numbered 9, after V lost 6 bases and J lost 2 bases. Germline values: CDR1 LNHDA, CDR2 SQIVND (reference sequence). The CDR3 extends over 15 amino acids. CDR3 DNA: TGTGCCAGTAGCGAAGACAGGGGAGGTACCTACGAGCAGTACTTC. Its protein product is CASSEDRGGTYEQYF.

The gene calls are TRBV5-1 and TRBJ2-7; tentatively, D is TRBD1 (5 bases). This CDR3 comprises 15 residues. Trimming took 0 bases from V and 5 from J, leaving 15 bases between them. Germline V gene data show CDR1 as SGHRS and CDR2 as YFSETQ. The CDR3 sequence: CASSLDVAGLNEQYF. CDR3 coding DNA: TGCGCCAGCAGCTTGGATGTGGCAGGGCTCAACGAGCAGTACTTC.

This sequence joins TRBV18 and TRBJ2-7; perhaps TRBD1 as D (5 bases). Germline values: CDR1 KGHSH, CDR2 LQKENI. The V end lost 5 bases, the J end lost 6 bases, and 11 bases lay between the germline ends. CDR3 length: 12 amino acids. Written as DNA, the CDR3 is TGTGCCAGCTCAGAAGGGCAGGGCGAGCAGTACTTC. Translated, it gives CASSEGQGEQYF.

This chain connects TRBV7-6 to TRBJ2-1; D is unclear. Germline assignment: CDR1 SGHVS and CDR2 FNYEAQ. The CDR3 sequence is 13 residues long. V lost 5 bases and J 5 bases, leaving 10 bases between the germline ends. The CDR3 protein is CASSPWKHNEQFF. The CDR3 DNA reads TGTGCCAGCAGCCCGTGGAAGCACAATGAGCAGTTCTTC.

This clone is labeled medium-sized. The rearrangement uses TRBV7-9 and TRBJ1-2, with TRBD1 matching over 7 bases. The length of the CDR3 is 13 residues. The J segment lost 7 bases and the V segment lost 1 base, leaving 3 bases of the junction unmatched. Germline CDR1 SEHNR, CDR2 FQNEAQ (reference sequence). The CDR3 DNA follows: TGTGCCAGCAGCTTAGAGGGGACAGTTGGCTACACCTTC. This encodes CASSLEGTVGYTF. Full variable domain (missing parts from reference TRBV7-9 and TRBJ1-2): DTGVSQNPRHKITKRGQNVTFRCDPISEHNRLYWYRQTLGQGPEFLTYFQNEAQLEKSRLLSDRFSAERPKGSFSTLEIQRTEQGDSAMYLCASSLEGTVGYTFGSGTRLTVV.